The next 18 T cell receptor beta chains were all read from a single sample in a study of blood T cell repertoires in COVID-19. The data were produced by immunoSEQ multiplex PCR, yet TCRdb's version contains in-frame clones alone and is incomplete. The table lists 70,000 to 85,000 clones, around 83% of them singletons, with 30% to 45% in the top ten. Sequencing was performed on peripheral blood. These receptors all come from a man aged 80 or over with active or convalescent COVID-19.

The V and J genes are TRBV7-2 and TRBJ1-3; D may be TRBD1 (6 bases). The CDR3 totals 16 residues. Germline V gene data show CDR1 as SGHTA and CDR2 as FQGNSA. Trimming stripped 3 bases from V and 0 bases from J, with 12 bases between. The DNA of the CDR3 is TGTGCCAGCAGCTTGGTGACAGGATTCTCTGGAAACACCATATATTTT. Translating gives CASSLVTGFSGNTIYF.

The J gene is TRBJ1-2, the V gene TRBV7-9; 8 bases are a match to TRBD1. The CDR3 totals 13 residues. The germline V gene has CDR1 SEHNR and CDR2 FQNEAQ (reference sequence). V shed 4 bases, J shed 3 bases, and the junction held 1 base outside the gene matches. This CDR3 is CASSSTGDYGYTF. The CDR3 nucleotides read TGTGCCAGCAGCTCGACAGGGGACTATGGCTACACCTTC.

The V and J genes are TRBV30 and TRBJ1-2; D may be TRBD1 (5 bases). The CDR3 sequence is 12 residues long. Germline-derived CDR1 and CDR2 are GTSNPN and SVGIG (reference sequence). V was trimmed by 1 base and J by 4 bases, leaving 7 bases between them. The CDR3 reads CAWSAQGYGYTF. The CDR3 DNA follows: TGTGCCTGGAGTGCCCAGGGCTATGGCTACACCTTC.

The chain recombines TRBV11-3 with TRBJ2-1; D is possibly TRBD2 (5 bases). Trimming shortened V by 0 bases and J by 2 bases, and 17 bases separated the two germline ends. The CDR3 has 18 residues. Germline CDR1 and CDR2: SGHNT and YENEEA. CDR3 loop: CASSLDFGGGSPYNEQFF. In nucleotides, the CDR3 is TGTGCCAGCAGCTTAGATTTCGGAGGTGGATCCCCCTACAATGAGCAGTTCTTC.

The V call is TRBV27, the J call TRBJ1-2; perhaps TRBD1 as D (5 bases). Between the trimmed V and J ends, which lost 0 bases and 4 bases, there was a span of 9 bases. This CDR3 contains 14 residues. The V gene's germline CDR1 is MNHEY and CDR2 SMNVEV (reference sequence). This chain's CDR3 is CASSLSQGLYGYTF. Written as DNA, the CDR3 is TGTGCCAGCAGTTTATCTCAGGGTCTCTATGGCTACACCTTC.

V gene TRBV30 combines with J gene TRBJ1-2, with D unresolved. Between the trimmed V and J ends, which lost 3 bases and 8 bases, there was a span of 22 bases. Per the germline V gene, CDR1 is GTSNPN and CDR2 is SVGIG (reference sequence). The CDR3 sequence is 15 residues long. CDR3 region: CAWSPLVWTREGYTF. The CDR3 DNA is TGTGCCTGGAGCCCCCTTGTATGGACCCGGGAAGGCTACACCTTC.

The V call is TRBV28, the J call TRBJ1-4; 11 positions agree with TRBD1. CDR3 length: 18 residues. Trimming cost V 4 bases and J 1 base; bases outside gene matches: 8. The germline V gene has CDR1 MDHEN and CDR2 SYDVKM. The CDR3 nucleotides are TGTGCCAGCAGTTGGGATCGGACAGGGGGCGTAACTAATGAAAAACTGTTTTTT. Protein: CASSWDRTGGVTNEKLFF.

The count of this clone is one. The chain employs TRBV11-3 and TRBJ2-7; 7 nucleotides align to TRBD1. V lost 2 bases and J lost 8; bases outside the gene matches: 6. The CDR3 is made up of 13 amino acids. The germline V gene encodes CDR1 SGHNT and CDR2 YENEEA. In nucleotides, the CDR3 is TGTGCCAGCAGCTTAAAGGGGGCCTCCAAGCAGTACTTC. Its protein is CASSLKGASKQYF.

J is TRBJ2-5 and V is TRBV5-4, with TRBD2 as a possible D gene (6 bases). The CDR3 is 17 residues long. Trimming removed 5 bases at V and 5 bases at J, with 25 bases between. Germline assignment: CDR1 SGHNT and CDR2 YYREEE (reference sequence). CDR3 protein: CASRPQSSVTEGETQYF. The DNA for the CDR3 is TGTGCCAGCAGGCCTCAGTCTAGCGTTACCGAAGGGGAGACCCAGTACTTC.

V and J are TRBV11-2 and TRBJ1-2; D unclear. The germline V and J ends were trimmed by 3 bases and 8 bases, with 10 bases remaining between them. The length of the CDR3 is 12 residues. Germline lookup yields CDR1 SGHAT and CDR2 FQNNGV. CDR3 protein: CASSFSGEGYTF. The CDR3 nucleotides are TGTGCCAGCAGCTTCTCGGGTGAAGGCTACACCTTC.

In regard to this clone: This specimen includes other DNA sequences encoding the same CDR3. This sequence joins TRBV3-1 (or the pseudogene TRBV3-2) and TRBJ1-2; D gene uncertain. Germline CDR1 LGHDT, CDR2 YNNKEL (reference sequence). The CDR3 totals 14 residues. V was clipped by 1 base and J by 4 bases, with 10 bases between them. CDR3 coding DNA: TGTGCCAGCAGCCAAGGAGGCAGCTCCTATGGCTACACCTTC. It codes for CASSQGGSSYGYTF.

There are a few counts of this clone. The identical CDR3 is also encoded by other nucleotide sequences in the sample. The V call is TRBV4-1, the J call TRBJ1-5, with no clear D. The CDR3 runs 15 residues. V lost 0 bases to trimming and J lost 1 base, with 7 bases between them. Germline V gene data show CDR1 as MGHRA and CDR2 as YSYEKL. The CDR3 loop reads CASSQDFGSNQPQHF. DNA of the CDR3: TGCGCCAGCAGCCAAGATTTCGGGAGCAATCAGCCCCAGCATTTT.

The chain recombines TRBV9 with TRBJ2-1, with 11 bases matching TRBD2. The CDR3 has 15 residues. The germline gives CDR1 SGDLS, CDR2 YYNGEE. V shed 3 bases and J 6 bases; nucleotides not matched to a gene: 5. The CDR3 region is CASSAWTSGFNEQFF. The CDR3 DNA follows: TGTGCCAGCAGCGCCTGGACTAGCGGGTTCAATGAGCAGTTCTTC.

The chain combines TRBV4-1 with TRBJ2-7; D remains ambiguous. V was clipped by 1 base and J by 7 bases, with 17 bases between them. The CDR3 spans 15 residues. Germline values: CDR1 MGHRA, CDR2 YSYEKL. DNA for the CDR3: TGCGCCAGCAGCCAAGTCCCCGGGTTTCACGGGGAGCAGTACTTC. Its protein is CASSQVPGFHGEQYF.

The chain couples TRBV15 to TRBJ2-1; TRBD2 aligns across 10 bases. This CDR3 contains 15 residues. Looked up from germline, CDR1 is LNHNV and CDR2 is YYDKDF (reference sequence). The trim removed 6 bases at V and 5 bases at J, leaving 7 bases unmatched. The CDR3 is CATSRTSGPDNEQFF. In DNA form, the CDR3 reads TGTGCCACCAGTAGGACTAGCGGCCCCGACAATGAGCAGTTCTTC.

The chain combines TRBV25-1 with TRBJ2-7; TRBD2 might be the D (5 bases). Looked up from germline, CDR1 is MGHDK and CDR2 is SYGVNS. The CDR3 length is 12 residues. Trimming stripped 4 bases from V and 4 bases from J, with 8 bases between. CDR3 residues: CASSASGYEQYF. CDR3 sequence (DNA): TGTGCCAGCAGTGCGTCGGGATACGAGCAGTACTTC.

The chain employs TRBV30 and TRBJ2-7; perhaps TRBD2 as D (5 bases). Germline V gives CDR1 GTSNPN, CDR2 SVGIG (reference sequence). V lost 0 bases and J lost 0, with 6 bases in between. CDR3 length: 13 amino acids. CDR3 in amino acids: CAWSVSGSYEQYF. The CDR3, as DNA: TGTGCCTGGAGTGTAAGCGGCTCCTACGAGCAGTACTTC.

The J gene is TRBJ1-2, the V gene TRBV9; maybe TRBD1 (6 bases). V was clipped by 7 bases and J by 3 bases, with 10 bases between them. This CDR3 comprises 12 residues. The V gene's germline CDR1 is SGDLS and CDR2 YYNGEE. The CDR3 spells CASSNRDYGYTF. Here the CDR3 DNA reads TGTGCCAGCTCGAACAGGGACTATGGCTACACCTTC. Combining the CDR3 with reference TRBV9 and TRBJ1-2 gives the whole variable domain DSGVTQTPKHLITATGQRVTLRCSPRSGDLSVYWYQQSLDQGLQFLIQYYNGEERAKGNILERFSAQQFPDLHSELNLSSLELGDSALYFCASSNRDYGYTFGSGTRLTVV.